Each of the 27 T cell receptor beta chains below was sequenced from the same sample in a study of cytomegalovirus exposure and HLA in healthy donors. The assay was immunoSEQ multiplex PCR, and TCRdb's table has in-frame clones only and misses some. The sample lists 200,000 to 300,000 clones, approximately 83% occurring once. The sequencing sample was made of PBMCs. The source of these receptors is a woman in her twenties or thirties in good health and CMV-seropositive.

This clone was observed a few times. V is TRBV27 and J is TRBJ1-5; no reliable D call. The CDR3 loop spans 12 amino acids. Trimming shortened V by 6 bases and J by 4 bases, and 7 bases separated the two germline ends. Looked up from germline, CDR1 is MNHEY and CDR2 is SMNVEV (reference sequence). The CDR3 spells CASRGGNQPQHF. In DNA form, the CDR3 reads TGTGCCAGCAGGGGAGGGAATCAGCCCCAGCATTTT.

This clone appeared once. The genes are TRBV29-1 and TRBJ2-7; 8 bases align to TRBD1. The CDR3 runs to 11 residues. Germline V gene sequence: CDR1 SQVTM, CDR2 ANQGSEA. Trimming removed 6 bases from V and 2 bases from J; junction bases left unmatched: 0. This chain's CDR3 is CSVGQAYEQYF. In nucleotides, the CDR3 is TGCAGCGTGGGACAGGCCTACGAGCAGTACTTC.

This clone was detected a few times. This chain links TRBV2 with TRBJ1-1; unclear D gene. Between the trimmed V and J ends, which lost 3 bases and 7 bases, there was a span of 6 bases. Germline V gene lookup returns CDR1 SNHLY and CDR2 FYNNEI. This CDR3 is 11 amino acids long. This chain's CDR3 is CASSERDEAFF. The CDR3 DNA is TGTGCCAGCAGTGAGCGGGATGAAGCTTTCTTT.

The V call is TRBV7-3, the J call TRBJ2-1, with TRBD2 matching over 15 bases. CDR3 length: 18 residues. Per germline, CDR1 SGHTA and CDR2 FQGTGA. Trimming cost V 5 bases and J 3 bases; bases outside gene matches: 8. The CDR3 region is CASSRKPGLAGGYNEQFF. CDR3 coding DNA: TGTGCCAGCAGCAGGAAGCCGGGACTAGCGGGAGGCTACAATGAGCAGTTCTTC.

This chain joins TRBV27 and TRBJ2-7; 7 bases line up with TRBD2. Trimming at V came to 5 bases and at J to 7 bases, leaving 5 bases not matched to a gene. The CDR3 has 12 residues. CDR1 and CDR2 from the germline V gene are MNHEY and SMNVEV (reference sequence). This CDR3 reads CASSTSAGEQYF. The DNA of the CDR3 is TGTGCCAGCAGTACGTCAGCGGGAGAGCAGTACTTC.

This chain uses TRBV19 with TRBJ2-7, with 9 bases that match TRBD2. V shed 10 bases and J 7 bases; nucleotides not matched to a gene: 11. The CDR3 sequence is 13 residues long. Germline V lookup: CDR1 LNHDA, CDR2 SQIVND (reference sequence). This CDR3 is CATLAGDLSEQYF. Here the CDR3 DNA reads TGTGCCACTTTAGCGGGGGATCTCTCGGAGCAGTACTTC.

The chain is built from TRBV27 and TRBJ2-5; 14 positions agree with TRBD2. V shed 6 bases, J shed 3 bases, and the junction held 9 bases outside the gene matches. The CDR3 contains 17 residues. The germline gives CDR1 MNHEY, CDR2 SMNVEV (reference sequence). CDR3 DNA: TGTGCCAGCAGCCCGGGGACTAGCGGGAGATCAAAAGAGACCCAGTACTTC. Translation: CASSPGTSGRSKETQYF.

This clone was observed a single time. This rearrangement joins TRBV28 to TRBJ2-7, with a tentative D call TRBD1 (9 bases). This CDR3 contains 16 residues. The germline V gene encodes CDR1 MDHEN and CDR2 SYDVKM. V lost 6 bases and J 8 bases, leaving 26 bases between the germline ends. Here the CDR3 reads CASSPGGGQGLYKQYF. CDR3 nucleotides: TGTGCCAGCAGCCCCGGGGGGGGACAGGGTCTTTACAAGCAGTACTTC. The variable domain in full, completed from reference TRBV28 and TRBJ2-7, reads DVKVTQSSRYLVKRTGEKVFLECVQDMDHENMFWYRQDPGLGLRLIYFSYDVKMKEKGDIPEGYSVSREKKERFSLILESASTNQTSMYLCASSPGGGQGLYKQYFGPGTRLTVT.

The chain carries TRBV6-1 and TRBJ2-5; TRBD2 matches 7 bases. V shed 2 bases, J shed 2 bases, and the junction held 11 bases outside the gene matches. Per germline, CDR1 MNHNS and CDR2 SASEGT. CDR3 size: 17 residues. The CDR3 DNA reads TGTGCCAGCAGTGAAAGGGTAGCGGGCCGTCTACAAGAGACCCAGTACTTC. It yields the protein CASSERVAGRLQETQYF.

Here the CDR3 DNA reads TGCGCCAGCAAAGGGGAGGGTATAGGAAAATGCCCACCGAAAGGGAGACATCAGCCCCAGCATTTT. It is translated as CASKGEGIGKCPPKGRHQPQHF. This chain joins TRBV5-1 and TRBJ1-5, with a weak D call TRBD1 (5 bases). The CDR3 runs to 22 residues. CDR1 and CDR2 from the germline V gene are SGHRS and YFSETQ. The ends were cut back, 6 bases at V and 5 bases at J, with 39 bases in the middle. Filled out from reference TRBV5-1 and TRBJ1-5, the complete variable domain reads KAGVTQTPRYLIKTRGQQVTLSCSPISGHRSVSWYQQTPGQGLQFLFEYFSETQRNKGNFPGRFSGRQFSNSRSEMNVSTLELGDSALYLCASKGEGIGKCPPKGRHQPQHFGDGTRLSIL.

The chain employs TRBV19 and TRBJ2-1; 10 bases fit TRBD1. The CDR3 extends over 15 amino acids. Germline V lookup: CDR1 LNHDA, CDR2 SQIVND (reference sequence). The V gene end was trimmed by 4 bases and the J gene end by 6 bases; junction bases not matched to a gene: 6. CDR3 region: CASSTDRGLSNEQFF. The CDR3 DNA follows: TGTGCCAGTAGTACCGACAGGGGGCTGAGCAATGAGCAGTTCTTC.

This clone has just one count. Other DNA variants within this sample encode the same CDR3. V and J are TRBV5-1 and TRBJ2-3; 7 bases align to TRBD2. The V segment lost 8 bases and the J segment 2 bases; nucleotides outside the gene matches: 8. The CDR3 sequence is 14 residues long. Germline lookup yields CDR1 SGHRS and CDR2 YFSETQ. CDR3 in DNA: TGCGCCAGTACAACGGGAGGTTCCACAGATACGCAGTATTTT. Protein product: CASTTGGSTDTQYF. The whole variable domain, remainder taken from reference TRBV5-1 and TRBJ2-3, is KAGVTQTPRYLIKTRGQQVTLSCSPISGHRSVSWYQQTPGQGLQFLFEYFSETQRNKGNFPGRFSGRQFSNSRSEMNVSTLELGDSALYLCASTTGGSTDTQYFGPGTRLTVL.

In its sample, this clone was seen many times. This sequence joins TRBV6-6 and TRBJ1-5; 7 nucleotides align to TRBD1. The CDR3 covers 15 residues. The germline V gene encodes CDR1 MNHNY and CDR2 SVGAGI (reference sequence). The V segment lost 5 bases and the J segment 4 bases; nucleotides outside the gene matches: 8. Here the CDR3 DNA reads TGTGCCAGCAGTGATCCGGGACAGATAAATCAGCCCCAGCATTTT. Translation gives CASSDPGQINQPQHF.

The chain combines TRBV6-5 with TRBJ1-2; D is uncertain. This CDR3 is built from 14 residues. The germline V and J ends were trimmed by 2 bases and 2 bases, with 9 bases remaining between them. Germline loops: CDR1 MNHEY, CDR2 SVGAGI. Here the CDR3 reads CASSYTSGNYGYTF. The CDR3 coding sequence is TGTGCCAGCAGTTACACGTCAGGAAACTATGGCTACACCTTC.

The chain employs TRBV5-1 and TRBJ2-3; 11 bases are a match to TRBD2. V lost 6 bases and J lost 6; bases outside the gene matches: 9. This CDR3 has 15 amino acids. In germline, CDR1 is SGHRS, CDR2 YFSETQ. The CDR3 coding sequence is TGCGCCAGCAAAATGATAGCGGGAGGGGCGGATACGCAGTATTTT. Its protein product is CASKMIAGGADTQYF.

The chain uses TRBV7-6 and TRBJ2-7, with no clear D. The CDR3 sequence is 13 residues long. V gave up 5 bases and J gave up 5 bases, with 13 bases separating them. Germline V lookup: CDR1 SGHVS, CDR2 FNYEAQ. The CDR3 loop is CASSNDGAHEQYF. The DNA for the CDR3 is TGTGCCAGCAGCAATGACGGAGCCCACGAGCAGTACTTC.

The CDR3 DNA sequence: TGTGCCAGCAGTTCCGAACCAGGGCTGGTGGCAGATACGCAGTATTTT. This sequence encodes CASSSEPGLVADTQYF. The chain links TRBV27 to TRBJ2-3, with D maybe TRBD1 (5 bases). V was pared by 4 bases and J by 4 bases, with 18 bases between. In germline, CDR1 is MNHEY, CDR2 SMNVEV (reference sequence). This CDR3 is 16 amino acids long.

This clone was detected only once. The chain links TRBV5-6 to TRBJ1-4; D is possibly TRBD1 (5 bases). This CDR3 region has 14 residues. The germline gives CDR1 SGHDT, CDR2 YYEEEE. V lost 4 bases and J 5 bases, leaving 12 bases between the germline ends. In DNA form, the CDR3 reads TGTGCCAGCAGCGCCAGACAGCAAAATGAAAAACTGTTTTTT. Amino acids: CASSARQQNEKLFF.

The chain recombines TRBV27 with TRBJ2-3; no firm D call. V was trimmed by 2 bases and J by 4 bases, leaving 10 bases between them. In germline, CDR1 is MNHEY, CDR2 SMNVEV (reference sequence). This CDR3 comprises 14 residues. In DNA form, the CDR3 reads TGTGCCAGCAGTTTAGTCTACCTCGCAGATACGCAGTATTTT. It is translated as CASSLVYLADTQYF.

This rearrangement joins TRBV7-8 to TRBJ2-3; 10 bases are shared with TRBD1. J was trimmed by 4 bases and V by 5 bases; bases with no gene match: 6. From germline, CDR1 is SGHVS and CDR2 FQNEAQ. The CDR3 totals 15 residues. The CDR3 DNA follows: TGTGCCAGCAGCCCGACAGGGGGCGCACCAGATACGCAGTATTTT. It translates to CASSPTGGAPDTQYF. The full variable domain, its missing parts supplied by reference TRBV7-8 and TRBJ2-3, is GAGVSQSPRYKVAKRGQDVALRCDPISGHVSLFWYQQALGQGPEFLTYFQNEAQLDKSGLPSDRFFAERPEGSVSTLKIQRTQQEDSAVYLCASSPTGGAPDTQYFGPGTRLTVL.

V and J are TRBV28 and TRBJ2-5; tentative D call: TRBD2 (5 bases). CDR1 and CDR2 (germline): MDHEN, SYDVKM. With 8 bases removed from V and 2 bases from J, the gap between germline ends came to 12 bases. The CDR3 is 13 amino acids. The DNA for the CDR3 is TGTGCCAGCGGAGGCCAGGAACAAGAGACCCAGTACTTC. Protein: CASGGQEQETQYF.

The chain employs TRBV6-5 and TRBJ1-5; 7 bases fit TRBD1. The V segment lost 5 bases and the J segment 5 bases; nucleotides outside the gene matches: 6. The length of the CDR3 is 14 residues. The germline V gene has CDR1 MNHEY and CDR2 SVGAGI. The CDR3 here is CASSNRGPDQPQHF. The CDR3 DNA reads TGTGCCAGCAGTAACAGGGGTCCAGATCAGCCCCAGCATTTT.

The V gene is TRBV14, the J gene TRBJ2-1; D gene unclear. Trimming cost V 4 bases and J 5 bases, with 9 bases left between them. The CDR3 spans 13 residues. Germline assignment: CDR1 SGHDN and CDR2 FVKESK. The CDR3 reads CASSPRPNNEQFF. CDR3 nucleotides: TGTGCCAGCAGCCCTAGACCAAACAATGAGCAGTTCTTC.

The gene calls are TRBV6-5 and TRBJ1-1, with D uncertain. Germline loops: CDR1 MNHEY, CDR2 SVGAGI. There are 14 residues in the CDR3. Between the trimmed V and J ends, which lost 9 bases and 1 base, there was a span of 15 bases. Written as DNA, the CDR3 is TGTGCCAGTTACAGAGCCAACACGAACACTGAAGCTTTCTTT. Its protein product is CASYRANTNTEAFF.

This chain uses TRBV28 with TRBJ2-1; D is undetermined. The V end lost 10 bases, the J end lost 0 bases, and 7 bases lay between the germline ends. This CDR3 has 12 residues. Germline assignment: CDR1 MDHEN and CDR2 SYDVKM. CDR3 bases: TGTGCCACCTGTAGCTCCTACAATGAGCAGTTCTTC. Protein sequence: CATCSSYNEQFF.

The J gene is TRBJ2-3, the V gene TRBV4-2; 8 nucleotides align to TRBD2. The CDR3 runs 17 residues. Germline assignment: CDR1 LGHNA and CDR2 YNFKEQ. With 1 base clipped from V and 4 bases from J, the junction kept 10 bases outside the gene matches. The CDR3 coding sequence is TGTGCCAGCAGCCAAGTGAGGAGCGGGAGTTGGGCAGATACGCAGTATTTT. This sequence encodes CASSQVRSGSWADTQYF.

The chain uses TRBV4-1 and TRBJ1-2, with D possibly being TRBD1 (5 bases). V gave up 5 bases and J gave up 8 bases, with 9 bases separating them. The CDR3 totals 11 residues. Germline CDR1 reads MGHRA; CDR2 reads YSYEKL. CDR3 amino acids: CASSAGFGYTF. The CDR3 DNA sequence: TGCGCCAGCAGCGCAGGGTTCGGCTACACCTTC.